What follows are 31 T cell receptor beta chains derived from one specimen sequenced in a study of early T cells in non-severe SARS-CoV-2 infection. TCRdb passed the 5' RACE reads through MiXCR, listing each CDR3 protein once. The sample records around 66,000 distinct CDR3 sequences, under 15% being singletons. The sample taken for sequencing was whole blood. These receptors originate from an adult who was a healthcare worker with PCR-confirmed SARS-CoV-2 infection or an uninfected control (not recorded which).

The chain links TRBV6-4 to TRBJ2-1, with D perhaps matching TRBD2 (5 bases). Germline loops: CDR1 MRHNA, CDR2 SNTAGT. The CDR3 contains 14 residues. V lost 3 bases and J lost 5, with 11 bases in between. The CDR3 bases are TGTGCCAGCAGTGAAGTGGCGACTAACAATGAGCAGTTCTTC. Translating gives CASSEVATNNEQFF.

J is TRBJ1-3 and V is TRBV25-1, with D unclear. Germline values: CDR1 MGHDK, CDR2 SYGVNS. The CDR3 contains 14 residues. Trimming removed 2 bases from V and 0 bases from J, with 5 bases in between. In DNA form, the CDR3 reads TGTGCCAGCAGTGAAGAGCGCTCTGGAAACACCATATATTTT. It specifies CASSEERSGNTIYF.

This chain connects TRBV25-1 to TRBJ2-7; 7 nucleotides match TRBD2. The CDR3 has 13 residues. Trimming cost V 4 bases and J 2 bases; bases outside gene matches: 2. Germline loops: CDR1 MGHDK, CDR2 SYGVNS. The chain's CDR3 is CASSGGLAYEQYF. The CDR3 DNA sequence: TGTGCCAGCAGTGGCGGACTAGCCTACGAGCAGTACTTC.

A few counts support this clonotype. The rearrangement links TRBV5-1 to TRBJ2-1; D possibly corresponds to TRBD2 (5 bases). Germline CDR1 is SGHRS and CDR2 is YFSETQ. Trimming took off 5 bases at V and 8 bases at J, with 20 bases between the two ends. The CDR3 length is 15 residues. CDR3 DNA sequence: TGCGCCAGCAGTCGGGGTCCCAAAGGGATCGATGAGCAGTTCTTC. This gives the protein CASSRGPKGIDEQFF. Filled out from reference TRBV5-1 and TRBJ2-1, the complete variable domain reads KAGVTQTPRYLIKTRGQQVTLSCSPISGHRSVSWYQQTPGQGLQFLFEYFSETQRNKGNFPGRFSGRQFSNSRSEMNVSTLELGDSALYLCASSRGPKGIDEQFFGPGTRLTVL.

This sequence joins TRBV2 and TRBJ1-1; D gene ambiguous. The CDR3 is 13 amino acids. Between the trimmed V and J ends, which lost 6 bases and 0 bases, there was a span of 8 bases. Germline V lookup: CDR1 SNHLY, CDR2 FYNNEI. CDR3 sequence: CASRVTVNTEAFF. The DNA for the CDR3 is TGTGCCAGCAGAGTGACTGTGAACACTGAAGCTTTCTTT.

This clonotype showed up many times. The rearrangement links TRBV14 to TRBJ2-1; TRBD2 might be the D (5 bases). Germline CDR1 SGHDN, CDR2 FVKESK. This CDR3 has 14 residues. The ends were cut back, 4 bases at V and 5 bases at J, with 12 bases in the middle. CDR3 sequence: CASSLDFINNEQFF. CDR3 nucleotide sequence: TGTGCCAGCAGCCTGGACTTCATAAACAATGAGCAGTTCTTC.

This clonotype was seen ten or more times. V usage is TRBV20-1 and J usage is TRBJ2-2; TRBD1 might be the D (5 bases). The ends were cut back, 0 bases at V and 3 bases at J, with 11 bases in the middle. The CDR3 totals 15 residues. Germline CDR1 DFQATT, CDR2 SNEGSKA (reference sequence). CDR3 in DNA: TGCAGTGCTAGAGATAGGGGCGGTCACACCGGGGAGCTGTTTTTT. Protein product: CSARDRGGHTGELFF.

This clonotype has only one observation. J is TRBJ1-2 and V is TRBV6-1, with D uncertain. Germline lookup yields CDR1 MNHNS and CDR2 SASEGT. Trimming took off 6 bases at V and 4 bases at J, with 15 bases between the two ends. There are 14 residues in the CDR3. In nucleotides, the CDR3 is TGTGCCAGCAGCTCCGACCCAGGTGGCTATGGCTACACCTTC. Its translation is CASSSDPGGYGYTF.

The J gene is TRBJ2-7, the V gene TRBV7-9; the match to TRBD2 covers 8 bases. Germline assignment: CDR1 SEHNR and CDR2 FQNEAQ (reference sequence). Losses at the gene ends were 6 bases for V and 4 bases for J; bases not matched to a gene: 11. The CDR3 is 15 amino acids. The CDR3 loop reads CASSPQWSGSYEQYF. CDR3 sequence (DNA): TGTGCCAGCAGTCCACAGTGGAGCGGGAGTTACGAGCAGTACTTC.

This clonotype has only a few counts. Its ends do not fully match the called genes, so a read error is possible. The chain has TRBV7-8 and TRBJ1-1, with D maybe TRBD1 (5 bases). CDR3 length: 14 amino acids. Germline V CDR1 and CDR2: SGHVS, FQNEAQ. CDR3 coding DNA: TGTGCCAGCAGCTTAGCGGGGCAGAACACTGAAGTTTTCTTT. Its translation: CASSLAGQNTEVFF.

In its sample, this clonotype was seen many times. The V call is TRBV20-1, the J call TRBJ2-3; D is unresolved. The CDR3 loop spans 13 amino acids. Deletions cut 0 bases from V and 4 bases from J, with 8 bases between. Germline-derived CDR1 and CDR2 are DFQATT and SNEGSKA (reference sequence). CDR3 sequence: CSARDWVADTQYF. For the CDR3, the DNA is TGCAGTGCTAGAGATTGGGTAGCAGATACGCAGTATTTT.

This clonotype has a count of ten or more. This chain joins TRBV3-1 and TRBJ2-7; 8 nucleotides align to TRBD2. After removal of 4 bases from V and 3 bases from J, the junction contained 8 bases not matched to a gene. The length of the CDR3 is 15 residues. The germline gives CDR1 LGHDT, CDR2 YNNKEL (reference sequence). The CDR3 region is CASSPGRTSFYEQYF. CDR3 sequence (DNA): TGTGCCAGCAGCCCGGGCCGGACTAGCTTCTACGAGCAGTACTTC.

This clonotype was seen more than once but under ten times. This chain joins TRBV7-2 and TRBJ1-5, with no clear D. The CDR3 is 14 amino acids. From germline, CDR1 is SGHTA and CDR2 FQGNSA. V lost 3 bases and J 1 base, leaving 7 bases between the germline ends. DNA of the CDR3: TGTGCCAGCAGCTTTACGGGGAGCAATCAGCCCCAGCATTTT. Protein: CASSFTGSNQPQHF.

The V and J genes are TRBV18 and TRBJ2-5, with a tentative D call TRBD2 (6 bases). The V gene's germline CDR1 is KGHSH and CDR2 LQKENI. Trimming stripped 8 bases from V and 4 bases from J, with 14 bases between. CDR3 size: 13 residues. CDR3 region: CASTGGQGETQYF. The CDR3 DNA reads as TGTGCCAGCACCGGAGGGCAGGGAGAGACCCAGTACTTC.

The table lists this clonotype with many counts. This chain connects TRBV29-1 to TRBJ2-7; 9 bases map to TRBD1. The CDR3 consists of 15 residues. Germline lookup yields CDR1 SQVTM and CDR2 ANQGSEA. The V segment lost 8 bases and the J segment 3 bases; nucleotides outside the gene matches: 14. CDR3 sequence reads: CSSLTGTGRSYEQYF. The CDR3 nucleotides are TGCAGCTCATTAACGGGGACAGGGAGGAGCTACGAGCAGTACTTC.

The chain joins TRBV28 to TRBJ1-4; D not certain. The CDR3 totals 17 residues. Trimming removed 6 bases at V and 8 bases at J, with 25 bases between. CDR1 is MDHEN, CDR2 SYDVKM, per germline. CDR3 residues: CASSYYTPALRVEKLFF. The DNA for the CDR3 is TGTGCCAGCAGCTATTATACCCCCGCACTAAGAGTGGAAAAACTGTTTTTT.

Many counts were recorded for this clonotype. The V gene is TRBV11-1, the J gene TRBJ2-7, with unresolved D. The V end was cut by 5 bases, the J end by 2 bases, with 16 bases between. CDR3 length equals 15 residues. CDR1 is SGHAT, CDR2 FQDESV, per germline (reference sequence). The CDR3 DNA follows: TGTGCCAGCAGCCTTGTTTACGATAAAGCCTACGAGCAGTACTTC. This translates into CASSLVYDKAYEQYF.

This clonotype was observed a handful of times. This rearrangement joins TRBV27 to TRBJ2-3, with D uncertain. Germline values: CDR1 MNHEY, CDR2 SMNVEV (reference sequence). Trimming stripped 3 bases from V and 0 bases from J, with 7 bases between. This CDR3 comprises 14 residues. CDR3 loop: CASSFGSSTDTQYF. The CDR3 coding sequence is TGTGCCAGCAGTTTCGGCTCTAGCACAGATACGCAGTATTTT.

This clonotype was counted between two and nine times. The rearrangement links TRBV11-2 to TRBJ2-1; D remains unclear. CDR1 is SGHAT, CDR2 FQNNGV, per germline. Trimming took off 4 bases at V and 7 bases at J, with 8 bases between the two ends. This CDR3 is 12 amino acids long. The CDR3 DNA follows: TGTGCCAGCAGCTGGGCTGATAATGAGCAGTTCTTC. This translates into CASSWADNEQFF.

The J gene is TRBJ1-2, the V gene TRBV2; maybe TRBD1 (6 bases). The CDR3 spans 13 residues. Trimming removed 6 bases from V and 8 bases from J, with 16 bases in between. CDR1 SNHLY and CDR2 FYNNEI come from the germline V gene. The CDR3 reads CASSPLRGRGYTF. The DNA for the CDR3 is TGTGCCAGCAGCCCGCTTCGGGGGCGAGGCTACACCTTC.

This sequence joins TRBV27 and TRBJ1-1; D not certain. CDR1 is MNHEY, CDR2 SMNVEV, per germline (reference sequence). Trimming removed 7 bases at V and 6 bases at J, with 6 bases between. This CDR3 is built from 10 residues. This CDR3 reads CASKVPEAFF. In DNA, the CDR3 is TGTGCCAGCAAGGTGCCTGAAGCTTTCTTT.

The CDR3 sequence is CASSLGQGKSSYEQYF. CDR3 sequence (DNA): TGTGCCAGCAGCCTAGGACAAGGAAAAAGCTCCTACGAGCAGTACTTC. The chain links TRBV11-2 to TRBJ2-7, with D perhaps TRBD1 (5 bases). Germline lookup yields CDR1 SGHAT and CDR2 FQNNGV. Trimming left V 5 bases short and J 0 bases short, with 17 bases between. There are 16 residues in the CDR3.

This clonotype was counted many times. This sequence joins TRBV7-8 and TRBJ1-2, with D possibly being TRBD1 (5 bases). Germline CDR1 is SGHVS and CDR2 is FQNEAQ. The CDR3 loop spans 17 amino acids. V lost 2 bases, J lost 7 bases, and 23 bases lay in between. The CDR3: CASSLRSEGTRTVGYTF. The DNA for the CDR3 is TGTGCCAGCAGCTTAAGGTCCGAGGGGACCCGAACTGTTGGCTACACCTTC.

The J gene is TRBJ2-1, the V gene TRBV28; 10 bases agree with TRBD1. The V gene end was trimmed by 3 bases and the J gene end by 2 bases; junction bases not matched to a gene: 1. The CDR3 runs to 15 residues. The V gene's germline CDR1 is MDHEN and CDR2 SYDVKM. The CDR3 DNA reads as TGTGCCAGCAGTTTCGGGACAGGGGCCTACAATGAGCAGTTCTTC. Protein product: CASSFGTGAYNEQFF.

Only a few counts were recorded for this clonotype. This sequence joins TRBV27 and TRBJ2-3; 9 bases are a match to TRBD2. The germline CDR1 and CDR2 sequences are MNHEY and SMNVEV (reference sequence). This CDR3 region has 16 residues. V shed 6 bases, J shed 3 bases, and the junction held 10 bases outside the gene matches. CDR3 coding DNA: TGTGCCAGCAGACCCCTACTAGCGGGTGTTACAGATACGCAGTATTTT. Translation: CASRPLLAGVTDTQYF.

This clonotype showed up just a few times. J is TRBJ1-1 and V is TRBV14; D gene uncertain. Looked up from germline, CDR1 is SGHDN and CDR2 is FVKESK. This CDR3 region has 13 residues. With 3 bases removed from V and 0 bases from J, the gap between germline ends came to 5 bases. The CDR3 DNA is TGTGCCAGCAGCCAGGAAATGAACACTGAAGCTTTCTTT. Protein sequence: CASSQEMNTEAFF.

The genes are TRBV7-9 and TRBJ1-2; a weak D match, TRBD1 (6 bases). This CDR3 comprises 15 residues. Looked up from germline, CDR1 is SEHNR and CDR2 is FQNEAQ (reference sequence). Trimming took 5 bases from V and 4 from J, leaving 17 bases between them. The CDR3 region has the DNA TGTGCCAGCAGCCCTGTGGGCGGACAGATCTATGGCTACACCTTC. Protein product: CASSPVGGQIYGYTF. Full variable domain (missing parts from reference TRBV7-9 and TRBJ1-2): DTGVSQNPRHKITKRGQNVTFRCDPISEHNRLYWYRQTLGQGPEFLTYFQNEAQLEKSRLLSDRFSAERPKGSFSTLEIQRTEQGDSAMYLCASSPVGGQIYGYTFGSGTRLTVV.

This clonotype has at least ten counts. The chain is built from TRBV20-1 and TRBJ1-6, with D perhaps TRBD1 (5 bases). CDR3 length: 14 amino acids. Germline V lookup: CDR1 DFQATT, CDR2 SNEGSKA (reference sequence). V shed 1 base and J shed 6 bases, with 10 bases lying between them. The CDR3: CSARVTGGNSPLHF. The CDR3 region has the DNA TGCAGTGCTAGAGTGACGGGGGGTAATTCACCCCTCCACTTT.

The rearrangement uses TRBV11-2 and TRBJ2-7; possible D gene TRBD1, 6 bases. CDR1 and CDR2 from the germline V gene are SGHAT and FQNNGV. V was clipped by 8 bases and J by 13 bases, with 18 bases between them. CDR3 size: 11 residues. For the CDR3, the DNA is TGTGCCAGCTCTCAGAGGGCAGGGGAATACTTC. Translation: CASSQRAGEYF.

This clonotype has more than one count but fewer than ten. CDR3 amino acids: CSVGGANTEAFF. The CDR3 nucleotides read TGCAGCGTTGGAGGGGCGAACACTGAAGCTTTCTTT. The rearrangement links TRBV29-1 to TRBJ1-1; D may be TRBD1 (5 bases). CDR3 length: 12 amino acids. Deletions cut 4 bases from V and 1 base from J, with 7 bases between. Germline V gene sequence: CDR1 SQVTM, CDR2 ANQGSEA.

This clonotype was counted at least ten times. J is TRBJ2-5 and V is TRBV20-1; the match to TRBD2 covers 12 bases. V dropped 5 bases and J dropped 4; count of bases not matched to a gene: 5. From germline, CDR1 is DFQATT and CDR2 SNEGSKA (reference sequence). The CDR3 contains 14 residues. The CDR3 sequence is CSARGLAGPETQYF. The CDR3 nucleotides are TGCAGTGCTCGGGGACTAGCGGGTCCAGAGACCCAGTACTTC.